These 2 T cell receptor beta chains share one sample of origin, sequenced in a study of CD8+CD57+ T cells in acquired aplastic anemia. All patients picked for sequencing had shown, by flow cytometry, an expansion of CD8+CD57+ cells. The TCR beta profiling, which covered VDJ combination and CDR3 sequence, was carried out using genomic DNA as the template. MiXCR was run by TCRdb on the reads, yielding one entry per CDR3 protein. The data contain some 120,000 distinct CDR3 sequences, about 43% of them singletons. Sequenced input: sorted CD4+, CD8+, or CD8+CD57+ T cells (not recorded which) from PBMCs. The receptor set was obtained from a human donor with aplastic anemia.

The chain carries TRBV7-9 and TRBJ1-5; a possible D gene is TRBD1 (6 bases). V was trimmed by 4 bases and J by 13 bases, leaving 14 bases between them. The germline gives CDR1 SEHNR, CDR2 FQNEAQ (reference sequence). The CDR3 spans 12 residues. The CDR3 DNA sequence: TGTGCCAGCAGCTCGACTAATGGACAGCAGCATTTT. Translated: CASSSTNGQQHF.

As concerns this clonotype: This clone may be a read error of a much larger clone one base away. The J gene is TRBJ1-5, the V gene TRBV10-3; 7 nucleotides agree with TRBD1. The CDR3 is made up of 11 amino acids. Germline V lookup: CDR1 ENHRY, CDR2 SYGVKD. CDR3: CASGGNQPLHF. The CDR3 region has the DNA TGTGCCTCAGGGGGGAATCAGCCCCTGCATTTT.